This T cell receptor (beta chain) comes out of a study of early T cells in non-severe SARS-CoV-2 infection. Study overall: Unsorted whole-blood RNA was sequenced in bulk, leaving chains unpaired.

Each CDR3 protein is one row after TCRdb ran MiXCR on the 5' RACE reads. The sample yields about 42,000 distinct CDR3 sequences, around 7% seen once. The CDR3 extends over 18 amino acids. V gave up 2 bases and J gave up 3 bases; unmatched junction bases: 13. Germline CDR1 SGDLS, CDR2 YYNGEE. Sequencing was carried out using whole blood. This receptor was obtained from an adult who was a healthcare worker with PCR-confirmed SARS-CoV-2 infection or an uninfected control (not recorded which). The chain combines TRBV9 with TRBJ2-4; 8 bases map to TRBD2. The CDR3, as DNA: TGTGCCAGCAGCGTGAGCAGCGGGGGTTCAAGGGGCAAAAACATTCAGTACTTC. Translated, it gives CASSVSSGGSRGKNIQYF.